This is a list of T cell receptor beta chains from one sample in a study of T cell repertoires in cytomegalovirus infection. TCRdb reanalysed the reads using MiXCR and keeps one entry per CDR3 protein. The profile shows roughly 800,000 distinct CDR3 sequences, just under 30% of them singletons. These TCRs are of unknown antigen specificity. The input for sequencing was cultured CD8+ T cells from PBMCs, taken from culture after CMV antigen stimulation. The source is a human donor in good health (CMV status not recorded). Some clones in this sample may be carry-over from other donors' samples. The CDR3 runs from the conserved cysteine through the conserved F or W. A D gene is named only where the DNA matches it firmly. The size of a clone is reported for some rows only, either as once, few or many, or as a class for expanded clones.

J,D,size,V,DNA,CDR3
TRBJ2-7,.,few,TRBV11-1,TGTGCCAGCAGCCACGGAGACGAGGGGTCCTACGAGCAGTACTTC,CASSHGDEGSYEQYF
TRBJ2-1,.,.,TRBV29-1,TGCAGCGTCGACCGGGACGTCTATGGGTCCTACAATGAGCAGTTCTTC,CSVDRDVYGSYNEQFF
TRBJ1-1,.,.,TRBV4-3,TGCGCCAGCAGCCTTCGCGTTTCGTATATGGGGGACACTGAAGCTTTCTTT,CASSLRVSYMGDTEAFF
TRBJ2-3,.,.,TRBV3-1,TGTGCCAGCAGCCAAGGGACTGCACTCACAGATACGCAGTATTTT,CASSQGTALTDTQYF
TRBJ2-3,.,many,TRBV7-6,TGTGCCAGCAGCCGCCGGGAGACCACAGATACGCAGTATTTT,CASSRRETTDTQYF
TRBJ1-2,.,few,TRBV6-5,TGTGCCAGCAGTTACTTACAGAGCCGTAACTATGGCTACACCTTC,CASSYLQSRNYGYTF
TRBJ1-1,.,few,TRBV19,TGTGCCAGTAGTATAGATCTGGCAGGCACTGAAGCTTTCTTT,CASSIDLAGTEAFF
TRBJ2-1,TRBD2,.,TRBV4-1,TGCGCCAGCAGCCAAAGCGGGACCGACTACAATGAGCAGTTCTTC,CASSQSGTDYNEQFF
TRBJ2-1,.,.,TRBV27,TGTGCCAGCAGGCCTTCGGGTGCCTCCTTCCATGAGCAGTTCTTC,CASRPSGASFHEQFF
TRBJ1-1,TRBD1,.,TRBV19,TGTGCCAGTAGTATAACAGGGGGAGGAACTGAAGCTTTCTTT,CASSITGGGTEAFF
TRBJ2-5,.,few,TRBV7-8,TGTGCCGCAATGCGACCGGGGGAAGAGACCCAGTACTTC,CAAMRPGEETQYF
TRBJ2-7,.,few,TRBV12-5,TGTGCTAGTGGTTTGGAGGGACTCGAGCAGTACTTC,CASGLEGLEQYF
TRBJ2-3,TRBD2,.,TRBV9,TGTGCCAGCAGCGTAGCCAGCGGGGATACAGATACGCAGTATTTT,CASSVASGDTDTQYF
TRBJ2-1,.,.,TRBV5-1,TGCGCCAGCAGCTTGGAGACTTCCCTCAATGAGCAGTTCTTC,CASSLETSLNEQFF
TRBJ1-1,TRBD1,.,TRBV7-6,TGTGCCAGCAGCCCAAAGGACAGGACCAACACTGAAGCTTTCTTT,CASSPKDRTNTEAFF
TRBJ2-3,TRBD2,many,TRBV7-6,TGTGCCAGCAGCCCCACACGGGCGCGGGGGGCTACAGATACGCAGTATTTT,CASSPTRARGATDTQYF
TRBJ1-4,.,.,TRBV6-1,TGTGCCGCCCAATCGTCAACTAATGAAAAACTGTTTTTT,CAAQSSTNEKLFF
TRBJ2-1,.,many,TRBV7-2,TGTGCCAGCAGCCCCCCCCCGGCGGTTTTAGGGGGATATGAGCAGTTCTTC,CASSPPPAVLGGYEQFF
TRBJ1-1,.,few,TRBV4-1,TGCGCCAGCAGCCAAGAAGAATGGAACACTGAAGCTTTCTTT,CASSQEEWNTEAFF
TRBJ2-5,TRBD2,few,TRBV6-5,TGTGCCAGCAGCTACGACCGAAGACTAGCGTCCCAAGAGACCCAGTACTTC,CASSYDRRLASQETQYF
TRBJ2-1,.,few,TRBV2,TGTGCCAGCAGTGCGGGCGGGGGCCCGTACAATGAGCAGTTCTTC,CASSAGGGPYNEQFF
TRBJ1-1,.,.,TRBV12-3/TRBV12-4,TGTGCCAGCAGTTTTATCTGGAGCACTGAAGCTTTCTTT,CASSFIWSTEAFF
TRBJ1-4,.,.,TRBV10-2,TGCGCCAGCAACAGTGGGACGGGAGTCAGGGCTGAAAAACTGTTTTTT,CASNSGTGVRAEKLFF
TRBJ2-1,TRBD1,.,TRBV6-1,TGTGCCAGCAGCCCAGACAGGGGGCCTCCTAATGAGCAGTTCTTC,CASSPDRGPPNEQFF
TRBJ1-4,.,few,TRBV29-1,TGCAGCGTTGTGGACGGGACTAATGAAAAACTGTTTTTT,CSVVDGTNEKLFF
TRBJ2-1,TRBD2,.,TRBV6-2/TRBV6-3,TGTGCCAGCGGTTACCCTAGCGGGGGCCCCCGCTCCTACAATGAGCAGTTCTTC,CASGYPSGGPRSYNEQFF
TRBJ1-6,.,.,TRBV13,TGTGCCAGCAGCTTAGCTTGGACAACGGATTCACCCCTCCACTTT,CASSLAWTTDSPLHF
TRBJ1-4,.,few,TRBV5-1,TGCGCCAGCAGCCCCAGTGTTATCGGGGTCCCGGGTGGTGCGGAAAAACTGTTTTTT,CASSPSVIGVPGGAEKLFF
TRBJ1-6,.,few,TRBV7-8,TGTGCCAGCAGCTCTGGACGGGTGAGCTCCTATAATTCACCCCTCCACTTT,CASSSGRVSSYNSPLHF
TRBJ2-2,TRBD1,.,TRBV12-5,TGTGCTAGTGGTACCCGACAGGGGAACACCGGGGAGCTGTTTTTT,CASGTRQGNTGELFF
TRBJ2-1,.,.,TRBV6-1,TGTGCCAGCAGCCCGGACAGTTTTTCCTACAATGAGCAGTTCTTC,CASSPDSFSYNEQFF
TRBJ2-7,TRBD2,few,TRBV7-2,TGTGCCAGCACCCCCCCCCTAGCGGCCGAGCAGTACTTC,CASTPPLAAEQYF
TRBJ1-5,.,.,TRBV29-1,TGCCCCTTCCAGCCCCAGCATTTT,CPFQPQHF
TRBJ2-4,.,few,TRBV18,TGTGCCAGCTCACCAGGGGGCGGAGAAAACATTCAGTACTTC,CASSPGGGENIQYF
TRBJ2-7,.,few,TRBV12-5,TGTGCTAGTGGTTTGGTACGTTCCCCCTACGAGCAGTACTTC,CASGLVRSPYEQYF
TRBJ1-1,TRBD1,.,TRBV7-9,TGTGCCAGCAGCTCGGACAGGGCGTACACTGAAGCTTTCTTT,CASSSDRAYTEAFF
TRBJ1-2,.,.,TRBV20-1,TGCAGTGCTAGGCACAGGGACCTATTGTTCTACACCTTC,CSARHRDLLFYTF
TRBJ2-3,.,few,TRBV6-1,TGTGCCAGCACACCTAGGGAACTAGATACGCAGTATTTT,CASTPRELDTQYF
TRBJ2-3,TRBD1,few,TRBV7-8,TGTGCCAGCAGCCTGATAGGGGGCTTGATAGATACGCAGTATTTT,CASSLIGGLIDTQYF
TRBJ1-6,TRBD1,few,TRBV6-4,TGTGCCAGCAGTGACGGACAGGGTTGGGGATCACCCCTCCACTTT,CASSDGQGWGSPLHF
TRBJ1-1,.,many,TRBV10-3,TGTGCCATCCTTGACACCATGAACACTGAAGCTTTCTTT,CAILDTMNTEAFF
TRBJ2-2,TRBD2,few,TRBV11-1,TGTGCCAGCAGCTCCTCCGCGGGGGGCGGCGGGGAGCTGTTTTTT,CASSSSAGGGGELFF
TRBJ2-7,.,.,TRBV5-6,TGTGCCAGCAGCGTCGGAGGAAGAGACGAGCAGTACTTC,CASSVGGRDEQYF
TRBJ2-7,.,.,TRBV6-5,TGTGCCAGCAGTTACTTGCCGGGCTCCTACGAGCAGTACTTC,CASSYLPGSYEQYF
TRBJ2-3,TRBD2,many,TRBV7-3,TGTGCCAGCAGTTTACGGGGGGGAGACACAGATACGCAGTATTTT,CASSLRGGDTDTQYF
TRBJ1-2,.,.,TRBV2,TGTGCCAGCAGTGTGTCGGACAGCTATGGCTACACCTTC,CASSVSDSYGYTF
TRBJ2-7,.,few,TRBV19,TGTGCCAGTAGTCCCATTATGAGTTCCTACGAGCAGTACTTC,CASSPIMSSYEQYF